Listed here are 32 T cell receptor beta chains from one sample, sequenced in a study of cytomegalovirus exposure and HLA in healthy donors. It was with 60 Vbeta and 13 Jbeta primers that the PCR ran. Data came from immunoSEQ multiplex PCR; TCRdb stores just in-frame clones and leaves some out. Of some 130,000 clones listed, 70% to 80% are singletons. The sample comprised PBMCs. These TCRs come from a man aged 40-50 years in good health and CMV-seropositive.

This clone has only one observation. The chain has TRBV27 and TRBJ1-6, with D possibly TRBD1 on 6 matching bases. This CDR3 region has 15 residues. CDR1 is MNHEY and CDR2 is SMNVEV in the germline V gene (reference sequence). V shed 4 bases and J shed 6 bases, with 13 bases lying between them. The CDR3 protein is CASSSARGVNSPLHF. The CDR3 DNA reads TGTGCCAGCAGTTCTGCCAGGGGAGTTAATTCACCCCTCCACTTT.

In nucleotides, the CDR3 is TGCGCCAGCAGCCACGCGTGGTCGCGGTCGTTCGAGCAGTACTTC. Translation gives CASSHAWSRSFEQYF. The chain couples TRBV4-1 to TRBJ2-7; D uncertain. From germline, CDR1 is MGHRA and CDR2 YSYEKL. V was cut by 3 bases and J by 6 bases, with 18 bases left in between. CDR3 length: 15 amino acids.

This chain connects TRBV5-4 to TRBJ1-2, with 9 bases that match TRBD1. CDR1 is SGHNT, CDR2 YYREEE, per germline (reference sequence). The CDR3 is 15 residues long. Trimming took 5 bases from V and 7 from J; bases not matched to a gene: 12. The CDR3 DNA sequence: TGTGCCAGCAGACTCCGTCAGGGGACAGGGAGTGGCTACACCTTC. Translating gives CASRLRQGTGSGYTF. Variable domain in full (rest from reference TRBV5-4 and TRBJ1-2): ETGVTQSPTHLIKTRGQQVTLRCSSQSGHNTVSWYQQALGQGPQFIFQYYREEENGRGNFPPRFSGLQFPNYSSELNVNALELDDSALYLCASRLRQGTGSGYTFGSGTRLTVV.

Details on this clone: The junction departs from the called germline gene at one end, perhaps through a read error. Other nucleotide sequences from this sample produce the same CDR3. The chain carries TRBV5-6 and TRBJ2-2; 8 bases agree with TRBD2. This CDR3 contains 14 residues. Germline CDR1 is SGHDT and CDR2 is YYEEEE. The CDR3 loop is CASSPRLATGELFF. The CDR3 coding sequence is TGTGCCAGCAGCCCGAGACTAGCGACCGGGGAGTTGTTTTTT. The complete variable domain, with remaining parts taken from reference TRBV5-6 and TRBJ2-2, reads DAGVTQSPTHLIKTRGQQVTLRCSPKSGHDTVSWYQQALGQGPQFIFQYYEEEERQRGNFPDRFSGHQFPNYSSELNVNALLLGDSALYLCASSPRLATGELFFGEGSRLTVL.

V usage is TRBV25-1 and J usage is TRBJ2-1, with D perhaps matching TRBD2 (6 bases). CDR3 length equals 14 residues. Trimming left V 1 base short and J 7 bases short, with 11 bases between. CDR1 and CDR2 from the germline V gene are MGHDK and SYGVNS. The CDR3, as DNA: TGTGCCAGCAGTGAATGGGGTGGGGGGAATGAGCAGTTCTTC. Encoded protein: CASSEWGGGNEQFF.

The sample holds a few counts of this clone. This chain uses TRBV6-1 with TRBJ2-7; D is uncertain. This CDR3 is 11 amino acids long. V was cut by 3 bases and J by 5 bases, with 5 bases left in between. Germline assignment: CDR1 MNHNS and CDR2 SASEGT. CDR3 nucleotides: TGTGCCAGCAGTGACCTAAACGAGCAGTACTTC. This gives the protein CASSDLNEQYF.

J is TRBJ2-3 and V is TRBV5-4; D may be TRBD2 (5 bases). Germline loops: CDR1 SGHNT, CDR2 YYREEE (reference sequence). V dropped 7 bases and J dropped 3 bases, with 12 bases sitting between them. The CDR3 is 13 residues long. The CDR3 reads CASRARETDTQYF. CDR3 DNA: TGTGCCAGCCGGGCTAGGGAGACAGATACGCAGTATTTT.

The rearrangement links TRBV4-1 to TRBJ2-7; possibly TRBD1 for D (7 bases). The CDR3 totals 16 residues. The V end lost 0 bases, the J end lost 1 base, and 13 bases lay between the germline ends. Per the germline V gene, CDR1 is MGHRA and CDR2 is YSYEKL. CDR3 bases: TGCGCCAGCAGCCAAGACCCAGGGGGGAGATCCTACGAGCAGTACTTC. Translating it yields CASSQDPGGRSYEQYF.

This chain joins TRBV9 and TRBJ2-1; TRBD2 matches 7 bases. V shed 0 bases and J 8 bases; nucleotides not matched to a gene: 8. The CDR3 runs 15 residues. Germline CDR1 and CDR2: SGDLS and YYNGEE. Here the CDR3 reads CASSVATSWSDEQFF. DNA for the CDR3: TGTGCCAGCAGCGTAGCGACTAGCTGGTCAGATGAGCAGTTCTTC. The whole variable domain, filled in from reference TRBV9 and TRBJ2-1, reads DSGVTQTPKHLITATGQRVTLRCSPRSGDLSVYWYQQSLDQGLQFLIQYYNGEERAKGNILERFSAQQFPDLHSELNLSSLELGDSALYFCASSVATSWSDEQFFGPGTRLTVL.

The chain is built from TRBV5-1 and TRBJ2-1; D gene ambiguous. V lost 4 bases and J lost 4, with 12 bases in between. Germline V lookup: CDR1 SGHRS, CDR2 YFSETQ. The CDR3 contains 14 residues. CDR3 residues: CASSPSGGYNEQFF. In DNA, the CDR3 is TGCGCCAGCAGCCCCTCAGGTGGTTACAATGAGCAGTTCTTC.

The CDR3 sequence: CSVCLIRLEPGDTQYF. The CDR3 coding sequence is TGCAGCGTTTGTTTAATTCGGTTAGAGCCCGGAGATACGCAGTATTTT. The chain has TRBV29-1 and TRBJ2-3, with D uncertain. Per germline, CDR1 SQVTM and CDR2 ANQGSEA. Trimming took 5 bases from V and 5 from J, leaving 23 bases between them. The CDR3 spans 16 residues.

CDR3 nucleotide sequence: TGTGCCAGTAATTACCGACTAGCGGGAGGGAGCAATGAGCAGTTCTTC. Protein sequence: CASNYRLAGGSNEQFF. The chain is built from TRBV19 and TRBJ2-1; 14 nucleotides agree with TRBD2. The CDR3 spans 16 residues. Losses at the gene ends were 7 bases for V and 6 bases for J; bases not matched to a gene: 8. CDR1 and CDR2 from the germline V gene are LNHDA and SQIVND (reference sequence).

V gene TRBV7-9 combines with J gene TRBJ1-6; D ambiguous. CDR3 length: 17 residues. From germline, CDR1 is SEHNR and CDR2 FQNEAQ (reference sequence). V lost 5 bases to trimming and J lost 0 bases, with 14 bases between them. The CDR3 sequence: CASSLSGRSSYNSPLHF. The CDR3 coding sequence is TGTGCCAGCAGCCTTTCAGGTCGAAGCTCCTATAATTCACCCCTCCACTTT. Based on the CDR3 plus reference TRBV7-9 and TRBJ1-6, the full variable domain is DTGVSQNPRHKITKRGQNVTFRCDPISEHNRLYWYRQTLGQGPEFLTYFQNEAQLEKSRLLSDRFSAERPKGSFSTLEIQRTEQGDSAMYLCASSLSGRSSYNSPLHFGNGTRLTVT.

The rearrangement uses TRBV29-1 and TRBJ2-3, with a weak D call TRBD1 (6 bases). The CDR3 runs to 14 residues. V lost 5 bases and J 0 bases, leaving 12 bases between the germline ends. Germline CDR1 is SQVTM and CDR2 is ANQGSEA. The CDR3 spells CSVTGTPSTDTQYF. In DNA form, the CDR3 reads TGCAGCGTTACCGGGACACCAAGCACAGATACGCAGTATTTT.

This clone was seen just once. The chain joins TRBV27 to TRBJ2-7; 8 nucleotides align to TRBD1. V dropped 4 bases and J dropped 6; count of bases not matched to a gene: 14. The CDR3 extends over 16 amino acids. Germline V CDR1 and CDR2: MNHEY, SMNVEV (reference sequence). The CDR3 protein is CASSYLTGTGPVEQYF. Here the CDR3 DNA reads TGTGCCAGCAGTTATTTAACCGGGACAGGCCCTGTCGAGCAGTACTTC.

V gene TRBV5-6 combines with J gene TRBJ1-2; D remains ambiguous. Germline V gene lookup returns CDR1 SGHDT and CDR2 YYEEEE. The CDR3 runs 12 residues. Trimming stripped 0 bases from V and 8 bases from J, with 8 bases between. The CDR3 loop reads CASSLELVGYTF. The CDR3 DNA sequence: TGTGCCAGCAGCTTGGAACTGGTCGGCTACACCTTC.

The chain has TRBV13 and TRBJ1-1; D may be TRBD1 (5 bases). V was trimmed by 5 bases and J by 5 bases, leaving 15 bases between them. The CDR3 contains 14 residues. The germline gives CDR1 PRHDT, CDR2 FYEKMQ (reference sequence). CDR3 sequence (DNA): TGTGCCAGCAGCCACCGACAGCCGGTGACTGAAGCTTTCTTT. This encodes CASSHRQPVTEAFF.

The J gene is TRBJ1-1, the V gene TRBV2; TRBD1 is a possible D gene (6 bases). The CDR3 contains 13 residues. V gave up 7 bases and J gave up 1 base, with 10 bases separating them. Germline V gene data show CDR1 as SNHLY and CDR2 as FYNNEI. The CDR3 spells CASISTGNTEAFF. The CDR3 nucleotides read TGTGCCAGCATATCGACAGGGAACACTGAAGCTTTCTTT.

The gene calls are TRBV28 and TRBJ1-5; a possible D gene is TRBD1 (6 bases). V was trimmed by 8 bases and J by 4 bases, leaving 18 bases between them. This CDR3 region has 15 residues. The germline V gene has CDR1 MDHEN and CDR2 SYDVKM. DNA of the CDR3: TGTGCCAGCGACCGCGCTGGACAGCATAATCAGCCCCAGCATTTT. Translation gives CASDRAGQHNQPQHF.

This sequence joins TRBV12-5 and TRBJ1-1; D is uncertain. CDR1 and CDR2 (germline): LGHNT, FRNRAP. The CDR3 spans 11 residues. The V gene lost 3 bases and the J gene lost 10 bases, with 9 bases spanning the gap. This CDR3 is CASGFGGRAFF. The CDR3, as DNA: TGTGCTAGTGGTTTTGGAGGGAGAGCTTTCTTT.

V usage is TRBV30 and J usage is TRBJ1-2; 8 bases map to TRBD1. After removal of 5 bases from V and 8 bases from J, the junction contained 7 bases not matched to a gene. The CDR3 is 12 residues long. The germline V gene has CDR1 GTSNPN and CDR2 SVGIG (reference sequence). The CDR3 here is CAWGAGGWGYTF. The CDR3 DNA is TGTGCCTGGGGCGCAGGGGGCTGGGGCTACACCTTC.

The chain joins TRBV9 to TRBJ2-5; TRBD2 is a possible D gene (5 bases). The CDR3 runs to 14 residues. The germline V gene has CDR1 SGDLS and CDR2 YYNGEE. The germline V and J ends were trimmed by 7 bases and 2 bases, with 15 bases remaining between them. The CDR3 spells CASSRGGGQETQYF. The CDR3, as DNA: TGTGCCAGCTCCCGAGGCGGCGGGCAAGAGACCCAGTACTTC.

This clone was counted once. The gene calls are TRBV5-6 and TRBJ1-2, with D hard to call. Trimming shortened V by 1 base and J by 1 base, and 5 bases separated the two germline ends. Germline lookup yields CDR1 SGHDT and CDR2 YYEEEE. This CDR3 contains 13 residues. The chain's CDR3 is CASSLQLNYGYTF. CDR3 bases: TGTGCCAGCAGCTTGCAACTTAACTATGGCTACACCTTC.

This sequence joins TRBV28 and TRBJ2-3, with 8 bases aligning to TRBD2. In germline, CDR1 is MDHEN, CDR2 SYDVKM. The CDR3 contains 15 residues. V lost 4 bases, J lost 2 bases, and 5 bases stayed unmatched. The CDR3 spells CASSSLAGPTDTQYF. The CDR3 coding sequence is TGTGCCAGCAGTTCGTTAGCGGGACCCACAGATACGCAGTATTTT. Complete variable domain (other parts from reference TRBV28 and TRBJ2-3): DVKVTQSSRYLVKRTGEKVFLECVQDMDHENMFWYRQDPGLGLRLIYFSYDVKMKEKGDIPEGYSVSREKKERFSLILESASTNQTSMYLCASSSLAGPTDTQYFGPGTRLTVL.

The rearrangement links TRBV11-2 to TRBJ2-7; TRBD2 matches at 7 bases. This CDR3 comprises 14 residues. Germline values: CDR1 SGHAT, CDR2 FQNNGV. J gave up 3 bases and V 5 bases, and 7 bases lay outside the gene matches. The CDR3 region is CASSPLASGYEQYF. The CDR3 DNA is TGTGCCAGCAGCCCCTTGGCTAGCGGCTACGAGCAGTACTTC.

In DNA form, the CDR3 reads TGTGCCAGCAGTTATTACTCGGGGGACCAGCCCCAGCATTTT. Protein sequence: CASSYYSGDQPQHF. This chain links TRBV6-6 with TRBJ1-5; a weak D match, TRBD1 (5 bases). The CDR3 is 14 residues long. The germline V gene encodes CDR1 MNHNY and CDR2 SVGAGI (reference sequence). The V gene lost 3 bases and the J gene lost 7 bases, with 13 bases spanning the gap.

The chain links TRBV14 to TRBJ2-7; possibly TRBD2 for D (5 bases). This CDR3 region has 15 residues. Per the germline V gene, CDR1 is SGHDN and CDR2 is FVKESK. Trimming stripped 4 bases from V and 0 bases from J, with 13 bases between. As DNA, the CDR3 is TGTGCCAGCAGCCGCGACTGGACTCGCTCCTACGAGCAGTACTTC. Translated: CASSRDWTRSYEQYF.

The chain couples TRBV29-1 to TRBJ1-2, with 10 bases lining up with TRBD1. Per the germline V gene, CDR1 is SQVTM and CDR2 is ANQGSEA. The CDR3 is 14 residues long. The ends lost 6 bases at V and 3 bases at J; junction bases unmatched: 7. The CDR3 is CSVETTGGHYGYTF. In DNA form, the CDR3 reads TGCAGCGTCGAGACGACAGGGGGCCACTATGGCTACACCTTC.

This clone has only a few counts. This chain joins TRBV6-1 and TRBJ2-7, with 8 nucleotides matching TRBD2. CDR3 length equals 17 residues. The germline V gene encodes CDR1 MNHNS and CDR2 SASEGT. V was pared by 3 bases and J by 3 bases, with 13 bases of the junction left unmatched. DNA for the CDR3: TGTGCCAGCAGTGACCCTAGCGCGGGAGGCGGGTTCTACGAGCAGTACTTC. Encoded protein: CASSDPSAGGGFYEQYF.

The chain uses TRBV5-8 and TRBJ1-5; D unresolved. This CDR3 spans 12 amino acids. The germline gives CDR1 SGHTS, CDR2 YDEGEE. V was cut by 1 base and J by 7 bases, with 6 bases left in between. The CDR3 nucleotides read TGTGCCAGCAGCTTGTATCAGCAGCCCCAGCATTTT. Translated: CASSLYQQPQHF.

This sequence joins TRBV10-3 and TRBJ1-1; D gene uncertain. Germline V lookup: CDR1 ENHRY, CDR2 SYGVKD. With 8 bases removed from V and 3 bases from J, the gap between germline ends came to 19 bases. CDR3 size: 15 residues. In nucleotides, the CDR3 is TGTGCCATCGGAAATTGGGCCCCCAGAGACACTGAAGCTTTCTTT. Amino acid sequence: CAIGNWAPRDTEAFF.

This sequence joins TRBV11-3 and TRBJ2-1, with D uncertain. This CDR3 has 14 amino acids. The germline gives CDR1 SGHNT, CDR2 YENEEA. V was clipped by 4 bases and J by 0 bases, with 7 bases between them. CDR3 protein: CASSSLSSYNEQFF. Written as DNA, the CDR3 is TGTGCCAGCAGCTCGCTCAGCTCCTACAATGAGCAGTTCTTC.